This T cell receptor (beta chain) came from a study of preoperative IRX-2 immunotherapy in early breast cancer. Treatment noted: preoperative locoregional IRX-2 cytokine immunotherapy. Preoperative locoregional IRX-2 cytokine immunotherapy was tested in the phase Ib source study. The trim removed 6 bases at V and 1 base at J, leaving 2 bases unmatched. Germline V gene data show CDR1 as SGHVS and CDR2 as FNYEAQ. The CDR3 spans 14 residues. TCRdb's table, derived via immunoSEQ multiplex PCR, lists solely in-frame clones and lacks some. The sample includes 35,000 to 45,000 clones, approximately 80% of them seen just once.

The chain employs TRBV7-6 and TRBJ2-2, with 7 positions matching TRBD1. The source was lymph node tissue, collected after IRX-2 immunotherapy. The receptor's source is a human donor with breast cancer. Here the CDR3 DNA reads TGTGCCAGCAGAACAGGGGTGAACACCGGGGAGCTGTTTTTT. Residues: CASRTGVNTGELFF.